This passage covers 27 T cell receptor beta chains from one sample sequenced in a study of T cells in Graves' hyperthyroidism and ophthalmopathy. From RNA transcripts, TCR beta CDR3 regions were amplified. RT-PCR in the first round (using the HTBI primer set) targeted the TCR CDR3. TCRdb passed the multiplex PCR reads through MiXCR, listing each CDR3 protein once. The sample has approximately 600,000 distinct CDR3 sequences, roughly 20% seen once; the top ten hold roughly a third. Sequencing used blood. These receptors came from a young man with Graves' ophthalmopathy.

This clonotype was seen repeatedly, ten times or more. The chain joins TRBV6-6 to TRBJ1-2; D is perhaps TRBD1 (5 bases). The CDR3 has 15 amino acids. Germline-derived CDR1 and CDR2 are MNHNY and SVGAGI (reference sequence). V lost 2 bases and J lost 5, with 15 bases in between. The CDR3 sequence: CASSYGGRNPYGYTF. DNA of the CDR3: TGTGCCAGCAGTTACGGGGGAAGGAACCCTTATGGCTACACCTTC.

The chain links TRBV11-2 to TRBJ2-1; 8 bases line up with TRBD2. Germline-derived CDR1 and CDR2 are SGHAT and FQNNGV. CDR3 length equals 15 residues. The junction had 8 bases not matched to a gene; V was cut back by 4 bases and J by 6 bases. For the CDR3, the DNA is TGTGCCAGCAGCTCTGAGGCGGGAGGTCCCAATGAGCAGTTCTTC. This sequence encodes CASSSEAGGPNEQFF.

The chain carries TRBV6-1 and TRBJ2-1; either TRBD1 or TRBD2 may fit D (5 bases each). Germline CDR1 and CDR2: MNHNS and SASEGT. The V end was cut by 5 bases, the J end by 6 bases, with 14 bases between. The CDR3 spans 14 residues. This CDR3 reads CASSYLGPSNEQFF. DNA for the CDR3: TGTGCCAGCAGTTATTTGGGACCGAGCAATGAGCAGTTCTTC.

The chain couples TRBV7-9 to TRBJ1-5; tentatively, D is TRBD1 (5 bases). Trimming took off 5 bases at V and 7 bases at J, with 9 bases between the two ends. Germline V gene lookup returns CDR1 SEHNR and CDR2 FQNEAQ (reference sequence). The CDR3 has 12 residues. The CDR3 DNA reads TGTGCCAGCAGCCGCGGGGGGCAGCCCCAGCATTTT. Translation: CASSRGGQPQHF.

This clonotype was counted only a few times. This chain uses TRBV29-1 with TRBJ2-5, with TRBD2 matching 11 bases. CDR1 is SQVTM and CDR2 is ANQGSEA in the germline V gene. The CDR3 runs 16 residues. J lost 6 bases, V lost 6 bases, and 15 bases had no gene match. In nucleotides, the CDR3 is TGCAGCGTCGATGGGTTAGCGGGAGGGCCTGGGAAGACCCAGTACTTC. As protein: CSVDGLAGGPGKTQYF.

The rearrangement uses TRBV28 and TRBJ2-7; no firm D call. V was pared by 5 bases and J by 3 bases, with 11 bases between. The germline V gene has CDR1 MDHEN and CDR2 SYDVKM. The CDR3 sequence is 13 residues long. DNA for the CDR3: TGTGCCAGCAGTACCTTACAAGACTACGAGCAGTACTTC. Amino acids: CASSTLQDYEQYF.

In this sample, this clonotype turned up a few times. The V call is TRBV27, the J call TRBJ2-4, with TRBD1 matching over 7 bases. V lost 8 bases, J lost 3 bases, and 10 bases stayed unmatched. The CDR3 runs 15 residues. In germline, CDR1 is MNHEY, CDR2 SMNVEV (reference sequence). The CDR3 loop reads CASGRGQTGKNIQYF. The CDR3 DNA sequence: TGTGCCAGCGGCCGGGGACAGACCGGCAAAAACATTCAGTACTTC.

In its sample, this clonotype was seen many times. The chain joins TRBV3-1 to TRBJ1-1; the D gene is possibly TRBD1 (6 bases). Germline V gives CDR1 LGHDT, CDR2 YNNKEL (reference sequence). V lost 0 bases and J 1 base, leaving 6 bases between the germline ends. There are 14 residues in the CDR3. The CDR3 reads CASSQEQGNTEAFF. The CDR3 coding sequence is TGTGCCAGCAGCCAAGAACAGGGGAACACTGAAGCTTTCTTT.

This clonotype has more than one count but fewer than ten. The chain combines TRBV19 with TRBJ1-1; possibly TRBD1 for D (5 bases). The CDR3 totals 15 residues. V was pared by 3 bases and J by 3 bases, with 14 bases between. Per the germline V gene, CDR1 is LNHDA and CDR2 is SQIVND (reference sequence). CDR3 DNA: TGTGCCAGTAGTATTTCAGGGAGAGTCTACACTGAAGCTTTCTTT. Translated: CASSISGRVYTEAFF. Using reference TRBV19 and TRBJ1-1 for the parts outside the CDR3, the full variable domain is DGGITQSPKYLFRKEGQNVTLSCEQNLNHDAMYWYRQDPGQGLRLIYYSQIVNDFQKGDIAEGYSVSREKKESFPLTVTSAQKNPTAFYLCASSISGRVYTEAFFGQGTRLTVV.

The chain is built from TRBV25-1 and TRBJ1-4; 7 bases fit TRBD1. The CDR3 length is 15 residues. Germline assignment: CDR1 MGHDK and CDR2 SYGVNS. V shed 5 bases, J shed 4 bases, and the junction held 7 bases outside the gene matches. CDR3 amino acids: CASSSATGLNEKLFF. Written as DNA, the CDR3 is TGTGCCAGCAGTAGCGCGACAGGGCTTAATGAAAAACTGTTTTTT.

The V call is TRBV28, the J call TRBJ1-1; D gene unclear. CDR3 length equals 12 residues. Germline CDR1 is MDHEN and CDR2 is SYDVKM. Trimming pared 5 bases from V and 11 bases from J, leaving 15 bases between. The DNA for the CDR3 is TGTGCCAGCAGTCCCCCTTTCCCGCCGGCTTTCTTT. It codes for CASSPPFPPAFF.

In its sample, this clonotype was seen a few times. The DNA of the CDR3 is TGTGCTAGTGGTTTGGTAATCCAACGGGACATGATTTACAATGAGCAGTTCTTC. Translating gives CASGLVIQRDMIYNEQFF. The chain joins TRBV12-5 to TRBJ2-1, with D possibly TRBD1 on 6 matching bases. Germline CDR1 LGHNT, CDR2 FRNRAP. Trimming left V 0 bases short and J 4 bases short, with 19 bases between. The length of the CDR3 is 18 residues.

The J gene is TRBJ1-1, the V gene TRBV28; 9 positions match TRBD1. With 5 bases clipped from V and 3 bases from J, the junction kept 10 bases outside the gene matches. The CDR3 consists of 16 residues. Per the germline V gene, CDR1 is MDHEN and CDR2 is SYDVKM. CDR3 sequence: CASSTHRGQADTEAFF. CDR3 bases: TGTGCCAGCAGTACCCACAGGGGGCAGGCGGACACTGAAGCTTTCTTT. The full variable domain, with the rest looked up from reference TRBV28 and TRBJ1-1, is DVKVTQSSRYLVKRTGEKVFLECVQDMDHENMFWYRQDPGLGLRLIYFSYDVKMKEKGDIPEGYSVSREKKERFSLILESASTNQTSMYLCASSTHRGQADTEAFFGQGTRLTVV.

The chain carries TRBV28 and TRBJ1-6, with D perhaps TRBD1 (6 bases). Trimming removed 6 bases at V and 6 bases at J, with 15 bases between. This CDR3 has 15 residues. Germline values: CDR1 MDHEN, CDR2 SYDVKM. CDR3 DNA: TGTGCCAGCAGAGAAACAGGGTCTAGTAATTCACCCCTCCACTTT. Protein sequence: CASRETGSSNSPLHF.

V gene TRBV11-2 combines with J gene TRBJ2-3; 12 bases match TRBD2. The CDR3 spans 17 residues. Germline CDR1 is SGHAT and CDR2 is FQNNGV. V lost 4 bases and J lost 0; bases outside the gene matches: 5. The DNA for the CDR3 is TGTGCCAGCAGCTCCACTAGCGGGGGGTTGAGCACAGATACGCAGTATTTT. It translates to CASSSTSGGLSTDTQYF.

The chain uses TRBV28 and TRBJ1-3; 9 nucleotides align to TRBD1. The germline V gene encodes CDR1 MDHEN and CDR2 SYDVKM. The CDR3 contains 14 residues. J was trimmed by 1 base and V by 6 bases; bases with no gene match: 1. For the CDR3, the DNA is TGTGCCAGCAGCGGGACAGGGTCTGGAAACACCATATATTTT. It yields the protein CASSGTGSGNTIYF.

This CDR3 reads CASSPRQGGGEKLFF. In nucleotides, the CDR3 is TGTGCCAGCAGCCCACGACAGGGGGGGGGAGAAAAACTGTTTTTT. This sequence joins TRBV7-3 and TRBJ1-4; 9 bases match TRBD1. The junction had 9 bases not matched to a gene; V was cut back by 5 bases and J by 8 bases. Germline CDR1 and CDR2: SGHTA and FQGTGA. The CDR3 consists of 15 residues.

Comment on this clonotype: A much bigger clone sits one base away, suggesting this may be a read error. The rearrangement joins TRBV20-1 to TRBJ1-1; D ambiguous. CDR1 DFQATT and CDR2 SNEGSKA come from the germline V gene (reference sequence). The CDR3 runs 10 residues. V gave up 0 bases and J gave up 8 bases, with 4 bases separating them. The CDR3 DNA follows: TGCAGTGCTAGAGAGGTGGAAGCTTTCTTT. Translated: CSAREVEAFF.

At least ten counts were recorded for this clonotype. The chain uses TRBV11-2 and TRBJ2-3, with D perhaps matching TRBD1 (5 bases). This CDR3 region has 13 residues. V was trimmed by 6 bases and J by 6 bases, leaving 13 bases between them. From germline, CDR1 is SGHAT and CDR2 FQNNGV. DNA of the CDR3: TGTGCCAGCAGGACCGTCCCAGGGGATACGCAGTATTTT. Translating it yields CASRTVPGDTQYF.

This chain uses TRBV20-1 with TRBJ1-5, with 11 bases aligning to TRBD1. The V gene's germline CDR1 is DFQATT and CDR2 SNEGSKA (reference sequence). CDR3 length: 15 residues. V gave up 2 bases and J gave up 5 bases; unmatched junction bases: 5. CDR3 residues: CSARRTGGADQPQHF. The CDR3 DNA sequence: TGCAGTGCTAGACGGACAGGGGGCGCGGATCAGCCCCAGCATTTT.

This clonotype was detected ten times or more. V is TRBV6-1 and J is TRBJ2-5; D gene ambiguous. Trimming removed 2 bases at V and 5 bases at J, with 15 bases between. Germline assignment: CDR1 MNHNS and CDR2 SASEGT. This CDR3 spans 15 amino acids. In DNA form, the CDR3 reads TGTGCCAGCAGTGAATCCGCAGCCCCGGGCGAGACCCAGTACTTC. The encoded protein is CASSESAAPGETQYF.

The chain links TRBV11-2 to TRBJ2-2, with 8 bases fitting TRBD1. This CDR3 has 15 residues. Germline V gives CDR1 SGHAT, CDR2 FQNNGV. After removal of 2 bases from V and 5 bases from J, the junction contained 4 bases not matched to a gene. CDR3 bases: TGTGCCAGCAGCTTACAGGGGGCGTTTACCGGGGAGCTGTTTTTT. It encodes CASSLQGAFTGELFF.

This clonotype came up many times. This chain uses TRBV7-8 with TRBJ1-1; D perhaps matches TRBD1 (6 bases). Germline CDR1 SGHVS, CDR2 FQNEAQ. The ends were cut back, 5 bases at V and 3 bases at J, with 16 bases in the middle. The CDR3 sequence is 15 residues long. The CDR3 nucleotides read TGTGCCAGCAGCCACCCCGGGGGCCGTGACACTGAAGCTTTCTTT. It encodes CASSHPGGRDTEAFF.

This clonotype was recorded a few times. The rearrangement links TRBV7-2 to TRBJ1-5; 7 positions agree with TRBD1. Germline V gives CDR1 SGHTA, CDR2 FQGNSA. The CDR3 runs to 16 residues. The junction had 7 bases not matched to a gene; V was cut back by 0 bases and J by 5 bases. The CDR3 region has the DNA TGTGCCAGCAGCTTAGCCCCAGGGGGGACTGATCAGCCCCAGCATTTT. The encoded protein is CASSLAPGGTDQPQHF.

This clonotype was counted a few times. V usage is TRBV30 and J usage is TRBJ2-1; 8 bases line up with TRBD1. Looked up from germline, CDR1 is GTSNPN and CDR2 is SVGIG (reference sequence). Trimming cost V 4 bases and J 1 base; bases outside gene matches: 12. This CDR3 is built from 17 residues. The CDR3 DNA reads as TGTGCCTGGAAACGCCCCAGGGGGCGTAGGTCCTACAATGAGCAGTTCTTC. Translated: CAWKRPRGRRSYNEQFF.

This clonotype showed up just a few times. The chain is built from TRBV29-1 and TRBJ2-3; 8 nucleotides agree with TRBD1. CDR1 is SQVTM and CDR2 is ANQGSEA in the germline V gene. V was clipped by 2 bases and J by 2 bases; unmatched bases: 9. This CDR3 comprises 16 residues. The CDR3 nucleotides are TGCAGCGTTGAAAAACTATCAGGGGGCCTCACAGATACGCAGTATTTT. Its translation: CSVEKLSGGLTDTQYF.

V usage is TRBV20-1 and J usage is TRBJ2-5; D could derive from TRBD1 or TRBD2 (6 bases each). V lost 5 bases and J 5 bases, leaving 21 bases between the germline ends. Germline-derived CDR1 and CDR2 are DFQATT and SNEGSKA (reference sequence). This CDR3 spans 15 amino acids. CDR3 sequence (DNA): TGCAGTGCTGAGGTAACAGGGAGGAGTCTTGAGACCCAGTACTTC. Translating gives CSAEVTGRSLETQYF.